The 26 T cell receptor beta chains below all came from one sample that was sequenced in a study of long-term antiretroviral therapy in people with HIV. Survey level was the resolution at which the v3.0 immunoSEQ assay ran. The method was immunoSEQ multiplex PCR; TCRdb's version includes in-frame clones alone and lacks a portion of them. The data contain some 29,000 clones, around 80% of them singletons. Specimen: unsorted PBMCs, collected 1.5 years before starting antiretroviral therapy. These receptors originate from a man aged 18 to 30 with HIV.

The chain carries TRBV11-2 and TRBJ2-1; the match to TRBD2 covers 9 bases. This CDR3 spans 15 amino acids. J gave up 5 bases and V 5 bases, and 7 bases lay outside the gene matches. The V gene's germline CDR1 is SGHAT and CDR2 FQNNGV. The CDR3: CASSPRLAEDNEQFF. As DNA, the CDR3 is TGTGCCAGCAGCCCAAGACTAGCGGAAGACAATGAGCAGTTCTTC.

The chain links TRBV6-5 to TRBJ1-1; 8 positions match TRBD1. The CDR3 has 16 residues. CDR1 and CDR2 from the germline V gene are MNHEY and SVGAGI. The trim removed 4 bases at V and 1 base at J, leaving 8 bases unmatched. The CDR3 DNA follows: TGTGCCAGCAGTTCCTTTCGGGACAGGAAGAACACTGAAGCTTTCTTT. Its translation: CASSSFRDRKNTEAFF.

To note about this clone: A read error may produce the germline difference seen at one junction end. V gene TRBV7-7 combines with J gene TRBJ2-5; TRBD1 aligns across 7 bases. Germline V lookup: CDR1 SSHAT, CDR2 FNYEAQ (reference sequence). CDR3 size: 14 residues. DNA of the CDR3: TGTGCTAGCAGCCGTAGGGGCAGGGGGGAGACCCAGTACTTC. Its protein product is CASSRRGRGETQYF.

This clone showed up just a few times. The CDR3 here is CASSPNDQPQHF. CDR3 nucleotide sequence: TGTGCCAGCAGCCCCAATGATCAGCCCCAGCATTTT. The rearrangement uses TRBV6-1 and TRBJ1-5; D remains ambiguous. This CDR3 contains 12 residues. The ends were cut back, 6 bases at V and 5 bases at J, with 8 bases in the middle. CDR1 and CDR2 (germline): MNHNS, SASEGT.

The chain's CDR3 is CASTDPPGRSGNTIYF. The CDR3 DNA follows: TGTGCCAGCACCGACCCGCCGGGACGCTCTGGAAACACCATATATTTT. The chain combines TRBV28 with TRBJ1-3; D may be TRBD1 (5 bases). This CDR3 comprises 16 residues. V was cut by 7 bases and J by 0 bases, with 16 bases left in between. Germline values: CDR1 MDHEN, CDR2 SYDVKM.

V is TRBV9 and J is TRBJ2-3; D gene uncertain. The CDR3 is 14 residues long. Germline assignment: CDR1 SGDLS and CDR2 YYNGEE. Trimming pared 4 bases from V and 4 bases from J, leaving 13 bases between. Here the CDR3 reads CASSTGSDADTQYF. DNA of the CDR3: TGTGCCAGCAGCACCGGATCAGACGCAGATACGCAGTATTTT.

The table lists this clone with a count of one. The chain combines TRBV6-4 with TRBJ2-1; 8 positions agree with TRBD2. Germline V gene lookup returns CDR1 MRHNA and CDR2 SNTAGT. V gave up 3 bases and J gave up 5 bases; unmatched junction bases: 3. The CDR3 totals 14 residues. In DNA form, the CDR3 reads TGTGCCAGCAGTGAGCGGGGGGAAAACAATGAGCAGTTCTTC. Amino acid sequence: CASSERGENNEQFF.

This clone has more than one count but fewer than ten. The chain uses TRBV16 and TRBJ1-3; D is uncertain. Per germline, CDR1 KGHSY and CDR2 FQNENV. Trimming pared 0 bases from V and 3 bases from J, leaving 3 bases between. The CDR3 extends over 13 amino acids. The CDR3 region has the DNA TGTGCCAGCAGCCAATCCATTGGAAACACCATATATTTT. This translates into CASSQSIGNTIYF. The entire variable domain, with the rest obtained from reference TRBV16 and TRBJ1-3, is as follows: GEEVAQTPKHLVRGEGQKAKLYCAPIKGHSYVFWYQQVLKNEFKFLISFQNENVFDETGMPKERFSAKCLPNSPCSLEIQATKLEDSAVYFCASSQSIGNTIYFGEGSWLTVV.

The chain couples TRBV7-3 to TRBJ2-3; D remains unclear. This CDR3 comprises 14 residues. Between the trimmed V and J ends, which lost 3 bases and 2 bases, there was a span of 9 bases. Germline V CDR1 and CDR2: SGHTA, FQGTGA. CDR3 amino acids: CASSLNSLTDTQYF. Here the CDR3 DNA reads TGTGCCAGCAGCTTGAACAGCCTCACAGATACGCAGTATTTT.

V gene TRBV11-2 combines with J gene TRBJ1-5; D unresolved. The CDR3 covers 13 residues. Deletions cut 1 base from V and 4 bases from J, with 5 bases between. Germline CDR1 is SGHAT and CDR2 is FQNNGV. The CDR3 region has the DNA TGTGCCAGCAGCTTAGCCCCGAATCAGCCCCAGCATTTT. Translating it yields CASSLAPNQPQHF. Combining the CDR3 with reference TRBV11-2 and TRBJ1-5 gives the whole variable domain EAGVAQSPRYKIIEKRQSVAFWCNPISGHATLYWYQQILGQGPKLLIQFQNNGVVDDSQLPKDRFSAERLKGVDSTLKIQPAKLEDSAVYLCASSLAPNQPQHFGDGTRLSIL.

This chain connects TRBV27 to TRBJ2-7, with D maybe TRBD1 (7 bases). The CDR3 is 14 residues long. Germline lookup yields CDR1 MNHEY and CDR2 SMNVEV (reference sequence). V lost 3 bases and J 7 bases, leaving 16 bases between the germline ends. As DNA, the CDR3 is TGTGCCAGCAGTTTCGCCAGGGGGGTAGGGGAGCAGTACTTC. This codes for CASSFARGVGEQYF.

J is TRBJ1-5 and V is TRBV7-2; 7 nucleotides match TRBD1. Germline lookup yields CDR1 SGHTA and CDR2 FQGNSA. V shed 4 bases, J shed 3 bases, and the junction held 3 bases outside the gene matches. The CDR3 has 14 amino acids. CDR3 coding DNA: TGTGCCAGCAGCTCCGGACAGGCCAATCAGCCCCAGCATTTT. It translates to CASSSGQANQPQHF.

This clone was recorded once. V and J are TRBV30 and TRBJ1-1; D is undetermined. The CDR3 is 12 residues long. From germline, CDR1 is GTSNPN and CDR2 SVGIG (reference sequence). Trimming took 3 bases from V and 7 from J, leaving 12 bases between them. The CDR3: CAWRVLNFEAFF. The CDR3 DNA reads TGTGCCTGGAGGGTTTTGAATTTTGAAGCTTTCTTT. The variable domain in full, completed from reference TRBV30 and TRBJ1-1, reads SQTIHQWPATLVQPVGSPLSLECTVEGTSNPNLYWYRQAAGRGLQLLFYSVGIGQISSEVPQNLSASRPQDRQFILSSKKLLLSDSGFYLCAWRVLNFEAFFGQGTRLTVV.

The DNA of the CDR3 is TGCGCCAGCAGCGAGGGACAGGGAGGCGGCTACACCTTC. The encoded protein is CASSEGQGGGYTF. V and J are TRBV5-1 and TRBJ1-2; 9 bases are shared with TRBD1. CDR1 and CDR2 from the germline V gene are SGHRS and YFSETQ. Unmatched junction bases numbered 6, after V lost 4 bases and J lost 8 bases. The CDR3 runs to 13 residues. Full variable domain (outside the CDR3, taken from reference TRBV5-1 and TRBJ1-2): KAGVTQTPRYLIKTRGQQVTLSCSPISGHRSVSWYQQTPGQGLQFLFEYFSETQRNKGNFPGRFSGRQFSNSRSEMNVSTLELGDSALYLCASSEGQGGGYTFGSGTRLTVV.

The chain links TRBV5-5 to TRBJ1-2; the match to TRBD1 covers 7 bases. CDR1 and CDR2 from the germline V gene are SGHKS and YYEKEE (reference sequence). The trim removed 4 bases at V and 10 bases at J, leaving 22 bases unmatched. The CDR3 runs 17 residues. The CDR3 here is CASSTDWGPTGQKVYTF. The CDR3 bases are TGTGCCAGCAGCACCGACTGGGGCCCTACGGGACAGAAGGTCTACACCTTC.

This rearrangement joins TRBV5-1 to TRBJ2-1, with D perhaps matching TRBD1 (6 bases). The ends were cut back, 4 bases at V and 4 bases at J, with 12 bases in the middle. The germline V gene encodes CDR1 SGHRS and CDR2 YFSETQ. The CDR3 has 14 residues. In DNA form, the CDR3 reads TGCGCCAGCAGCCCCACGCAGGGGTACAATGAGCAGTTCTTC. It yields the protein CASSPTQGYNEQFF.

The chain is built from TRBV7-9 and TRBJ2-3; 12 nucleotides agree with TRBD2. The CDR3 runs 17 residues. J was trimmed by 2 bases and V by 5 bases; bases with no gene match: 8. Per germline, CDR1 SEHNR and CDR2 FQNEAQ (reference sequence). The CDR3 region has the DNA TGTGCCAGCAGCAGAAGGGGACTAGCGGGTCCCACAGATACGCAGTATTTT. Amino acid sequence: CASSRRGLAGPTDTQYF.

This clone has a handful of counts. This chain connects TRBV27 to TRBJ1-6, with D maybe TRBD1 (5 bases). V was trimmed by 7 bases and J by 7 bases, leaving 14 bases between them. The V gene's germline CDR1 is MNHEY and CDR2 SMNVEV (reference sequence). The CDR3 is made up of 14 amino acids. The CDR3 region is CASTGDSVNSPLHF. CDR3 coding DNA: TGTGCCAGCACCGGAGACAGTGTCAATTCACCCCTCCACTTT.

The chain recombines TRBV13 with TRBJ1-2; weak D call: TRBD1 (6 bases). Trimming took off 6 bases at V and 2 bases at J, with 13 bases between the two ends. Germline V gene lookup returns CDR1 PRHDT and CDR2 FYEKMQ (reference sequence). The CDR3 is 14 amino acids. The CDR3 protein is CASSLEGGNYGYTF. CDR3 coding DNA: TGTGCCAGCAGTCTGGAGGGGGGGAACTATGGCTACACCTTC.

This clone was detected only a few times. The CDR3 loop is CASTGDYPYEQYF. The CDR3, as DNA: TGTGCCAGTACAGGGGACTACCCCTACGAGCAGTACTTC. This rearrangement joins TRBV19 to TRBJ2-7; tentative D call: TRBD2 (7 bases). This CDR3 is 13 amino acids long. The ends were cut back, 7 bases at V and 2 bases at J, with 12 bases in the middle. The germline CDR1 and CDR2 sequences are LNHDA and SQIVND (reference sequence).

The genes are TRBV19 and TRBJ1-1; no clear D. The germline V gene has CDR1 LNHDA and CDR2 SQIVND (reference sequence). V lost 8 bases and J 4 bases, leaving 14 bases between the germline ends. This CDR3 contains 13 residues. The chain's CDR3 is CASYPDRRTEAFF. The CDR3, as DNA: TGTGCCAGTTACCCGGACCGTCGCACTGAAGCTTTCTTT.

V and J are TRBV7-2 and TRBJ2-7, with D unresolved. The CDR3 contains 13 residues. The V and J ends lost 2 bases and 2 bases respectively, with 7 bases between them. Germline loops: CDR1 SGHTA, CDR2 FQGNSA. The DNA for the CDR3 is TGTGCCAGCAGCTTAAACCCAGCCTACGAGCAGTACTTC. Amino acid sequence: CASSLNPAYEQYF. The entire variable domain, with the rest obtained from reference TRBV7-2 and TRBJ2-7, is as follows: GAGVSQSPSNKVTEKGKDVELRCDPISGHTALYWYRQSLGQGLEFLIYFQGNSAPDKSGLPSDRFSAERTGGSVSTLTIQRTQQEDSAVYLCASSLNPAYEQYFGPGTRLTVT.

The CDR3 coding sequence is TGTGCCAGCAGCTTGTCTCTTTTGGGGAACGAGCAGTACTTC. Protein product: CASSLSLLGNEQYF. V usage is TRBV5-6 and J usage is TRBJ2-7, with no clear D. Trimming cost V 1 base and J 5 bases, with 13 bases left between them. The V gene's germline CDR1 is SGHDT and CDR2 YYEEEE. The CDR3 spans 14 residues.

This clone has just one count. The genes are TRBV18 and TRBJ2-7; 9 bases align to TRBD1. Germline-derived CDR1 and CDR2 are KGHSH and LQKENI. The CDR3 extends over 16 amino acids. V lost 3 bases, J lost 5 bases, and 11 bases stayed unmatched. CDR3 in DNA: TGTGCCAGCTCACCGCCGGGACAGGGAAGGTTAGACGAGCAGTACTTC. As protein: CASSPPGQGRLDEQYF.

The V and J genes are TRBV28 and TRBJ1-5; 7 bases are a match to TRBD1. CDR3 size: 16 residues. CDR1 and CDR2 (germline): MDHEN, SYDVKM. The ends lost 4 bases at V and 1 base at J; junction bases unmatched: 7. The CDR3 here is CASSWGSTGSNQPQHF. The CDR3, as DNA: TGTGCCAGCAGTTGGGGATCGACAGGGAGCAATCAGCCCCAGCATTTT.

CDR3 residues: CASSTALGGYEQYF. As DNA, the CDR3 is TGTGCCAGCAGTACAGCCCTGGGGGGATACGAGCAGTACTTC. The chain joins TRBV6-5 to TRBJ2-7, with D tentatively TRBD2 (6 bases). The CDR3 runs to 14 residues. The germline CDR1 and CDR2 sequences are MNHEY and SVGAGI. The V end was cut by 5 bases, the J end by 4 bases, with 15 bases between.